Following are 2 T cell receptor beta chains from one sample sequenced in a study of cytomegalovirus exposure and HLA in healthy donors. The repertoire was sequenced with immunoSEQ multiplex PCR; TCRdb's copy has only in-frame clones and lacks some. The data show a few hundred thousand clones, 88% seen once. Material: PBMCs. These receptors were collected from a young man in good health and CMV-seronegative.

In DNA, the CDR3 is TGTGCCAGCAGCTTAGTGGGTGGGGGCGAGGGGGCTTTCTTT. It encodes CASSLVGGGEGAFF. The chain joins TRBV7-9 to TRBJ1-1, with a possible D match to TRBD1 (6 bases). The CDR3 extends over 14 amino acids. The germline CDR1 and CDR2 sequences are SEHNR and FQNEAQ (reference sequence). V dropped 1 base and J dropped 11 bases, with 17 bases sitting between them.

The chain carries TRBV6-6 and TRBJ2-3; perhaps TRBD2 as D (5 bases). This CDR3 region has 13 residues. The germline gives CDR1 MNHNY, CDR2 SVGAGI (reference sequence). V lost 6 bases and J 4 bases, leaving 11 bases between the germline ends. The CDR3 sequence: CASSKAVADTQYF. The CDR3 DNA reads as TGTGCCAGCAGCAAAGCGGTAGCAGATACGCAGTATTTT.